This TCR beta chain was sequenced for a study of shared clonotypes between healthy human individuals. Overall study results and limits: Apart from blood, nothing was sampled; tissue repertoires likely differ.

CD8 cells classed as naive were CD45RO-negative and positively selected for CCR7, excluding terminally differentiated effector memory CD45RA+ cells. Sequencing was performed with immunoSEQ multiplex PCR; in TCRdb, only in-frame clones are kept and a portion is missing. The data show 750,000 to 1,000,000 clones, over 90% seen once. The ends lost 3 bases at V and 6 bases at J; junction bases unmatched: 10. Germline-derived CDR1 and CDR2 are MGHRA and YSYEKL. This CDR3 contains 15 residues. Comment on this clone: No antigen is known for it.

The receptor's source is a young man in good health. Sequences were obtained from naive CD8+ T cells sorted from blood. The rearrangement uses TRBV4-1 and TRBJ1-1; 7 bases line up with TRBD1. This CDR3 is CASSHQGGGLAEAFF. The CDR3 bases are TGCGCCAGCAGCCATCAGGGGGGCGGCCTCGCTGAAGCTTTCTTT.